One T cell receptor (beta chain) is described in this entry. Its antigen remains unknown. This entry comes from a study of OX40 agonist ivuxolimab in advanced cancers. Across the whole study: Administration of intravenous ivuxolimab to patients occurred every 2 weeks at 0.01 to 10 mg/kg. Partial responses were observed in three patients, of whom one had hepatocellular carcinoma and two had cutaneous melanoma. Study-level results: Dosing at 0.1 to 3.0 mg/kg was accompanied by clonal expansion of CD4+ and CD8+ blood T cells by week 6.

Some clones are missing from TCRdb's copy, which holds only in-frame ones; the method was immunoSEQ multiplex PCR. Among under 85,000 clones, approximately 88% were seen once, and the ten largest hold about 0.6%. Per germline, CDR1 MNHEY and CDR2 SVGAGI. Between the trimmed V and J ends, which lost 0 bases and 8 bases, there was a span of 10 bases. The CDR3 covers 14 residues. A history of autoimmune disease or systemic immunosuppression excluded patients. The J gene is TRBJ1-4, the V gene TRBV6-5; unclear D gene. This sample comprised CD4+ or CD8+ T cells sorted from blood, obtained in a trial of the OX40 agonist ivuxolimab. This TCR was recovered from an adult with an advanced solid tumor such as melanoma, head and neck, liver or kidney cancer. The CDR3 coding sequence is TGTGCCAGCAGTTACTCGAGCCCGGAAGAAAAACTGTTTTTT. This gives the protein CASSYSSPEEKLFF.